This is a list of T cell receptor beta chains from one sample in a study of blood T cells in healthy people across ages. Each CDR3 protein is one row after TCRdb ran MiXCR on the 5' RACE reads. The repertoire holds some 1.7 million distinct CDR3 sequences, 28% seen once, with 7.7% in the top ten. The sequenced sample was blood. The receptors come from a woman aged 25 to 45 in good health. CDR3s include the opening cysteine and the closing phenylalanine or tryptophan. The D gene is left open where the match is weak. Size is stated for part of the rows, as once, few or many counts, or as a class when the clone is expanded.

.	TRBV7-2	TRBJ2-1	.	CASSLMVSGNEQFF	TGTGCCAGCAGCTTAATGGTATCGGGCAATGAGCAGTTCTTC
.	TRBV20-1	TRBJ2-1	few	CSGLDPNEQFF	TGCAGTGGGTTGGATCCCAATGAGCAGTTCTTC
.	TRBV6-6	TRBJ2-1	.	CASTKGDWVGNEQFF	TGTGCCAGCACCAAGGGGGACTGGGTAGGCAATGAGCAGTTCTTC
TRBD1	TRBV24-1	TRBJ2-7	few	CATPMDRGEYEQYF	TGTGCCACCCCCATGGACAGGGGAGAATACGAGCAGTACTTC
.	TRBV3-1	TRBJ2-5	once	CASSQVGSQGQYF	TGTGCCAGCAGCCAAGTGGGGAGTCAGGGCCAGTACTTC
TRBD1	TRBV28	TRBJ1-1	.	CASRRTGGPRGTEAFF	TGTGCCAGCAGGCGCACAGGGGGCCCGAGGGGAACTGAAGCTTTCTTT
.	TRBV7-2	TRBJ2-4	.	CASSPPGSKRNIQYF	TGTGCCAGCAGCCCGCCGGGGAGTAAGAGAAACATTCAGTACTTC
.	TRBV29-1	TRBJ2-3	few	CSVDRGQTGTQYF	TGCAGCGTTGACAGGGGTCAGACAGGTACGCAGTATTTT
.	TRBV6-2/TRBV6-3	TRBJ2-5	.	CASSYSVGDQETQYF	TGTGCCAGCAGTTACTCCGTGGGGGATCAAGAGACCCAGTACTTC
.	TRBV29-1	TRBJ1-2	few	CSVEATTDAYGYTF	TGCAGCGTTGAAGCCACGACGGACGCCTATGGCTACACCTTC
TRBD2	TRBV4-3	TRBJ2-7	.	CASSQAIGTSGGVREQYF	TGCGCCAGCAGCCAAGCTATTGGGACTAGCGGGGGGGTGAGGGAGCAGTACTTC
.	TRBV5-1	TRBJ2-3	.	CASRIGTLTDTQYF	TGCGCCAGCAGGATCGGGACACTCACAGATACGCAGTATTTT
.	TRBV28	TRBJ2-5	.	CASRSPLGREKTQYF	TGTGCCAGCAGATCCCCTCTCGGGAGAGAAAAGACCCAGTACTTC
.	TRBV5-1	TRBJ2-5	once	CASSLAPRRFQETQYF	TGCGCCAGCAGCTTGGCCCCCAGGAGGTTCCAAGAGACCCAGTACTTC
TRBD2	TRBV20-1	TRBJ2-7	many	CSASRGSTEQYF	TGCAGTGCTAGCCGCGGGAGCACCGAGCAGTACTTC
.	TRBV28	TRBJ2-7	many	CASSNSRVYEQYF	TGTGCCAGCAGCAACTCGAGGGTTTACGAGCAGTACTTC
.	TRBV5-1	TRBJ1-1	.	CASSRGRGLSTEAFF	TGCGCCAGCAGCCGGGGGCGGGGGTTGAGCACTGAAGCTTTCTTT
TRBD1	TRBV29-1	TRBJ2-5	.	CSVTHRGRGETQYF	TGCAGCGTAACCCACAGGGGGCGGGGGGAGACCCAGTACTTC
.	TRBV6-2/TRBV6-3	TRBJ2-7	.	CASGEQGTRDEQYF	TGTGCCAGCGGAGAGCAGGGTACGCGCGACGAGCAGTACTTC
.	TRBV7-9	TRBJ2-1	.	CASSVRLDLNEQFF	TGTGCCAGCAGCGTCCGACTAGACCTGAATGAGCAGTTCTTC
.	TRBV5-1	TRBJ2-3	many	CASSPGHRTDTQYF	TGCGCCAGCAGCCCGGGACATCGCACAGATACGCAGTATTTT
TRBD2	TRBV6-6	TRBJ2-7	.	CASSYSLSGSRGEQYF	TGTGCCAGCAGTTACTCGTTGAGCGGGAGTAGAGGCGAGCAGTACTTC
.	TRBV12-3/TRBV12-4	TRBJ2-7	few	CASSPTDSYYEQYF	TGTGCCAGCAGCCCGACGGACAGCTACTACGAGCAGTACTTC
TRBD2	TRBV7-2	TRBJ2-7	.	CASSPAWRENEQYF	TGTGCCAGCAGCCCAGCTTGGCGGGAGAACGAGCAGTACTTC
TRBD2	TRBV5-1	TRBJ2-1	.	CASSGAGGYFNEQFF	TGCGCCAGCAGCGGGGCGGGAGGTTACTTCAATGAGCAGTTCTTC
.	TRBV12-3/TRBV12-4	TRBJ2-7	.	CASSHRDNEQYF	TGTGCCAGCAGCCACAGGGACAATGAGCAGTACTTC
.	TRBV6-5	TRBJ2-7	many	CASSYSIPDGAYEQYF	TGTGCCAGCAGTTACTCCATTCCCGACGGCGCCTACGAGCAGTACTTC
TRBD2	TRBV5-1	TRBJ2-7	many	CASSLTTTGGGVSYEQYF	TGCGCCAGCAGCTTGACCACTACTGGCGGGGGGGTGTCCTACGAGCAGTACTTC